This TCR beta chain was identified during a study of shared clonotypes between healthy human individuals. Study-level points and caveats: Clonotypes which were not shared had lower generation probabilities than clonotypes that all four donors shared.

Comments on this clone: What it binds is not known.

The CDR3 is made up of 15 amino acids. Germline CDR1 is KGHSH and CDR2 is LQKENI. Deletions cut 4 bases from V and 3 bases from J, with 14 bases between. The assay was immunoSEQ multiplex PCR, and TCRdb's table has in-frame clones only and misses some. This sample has more than 550,000 clones, with 72% found just once. The TCR was taken from a woman aged 30 to 39 in good health. The material sequenced was memory CD4+ T cells sorted from blood. The subset: CD45RA-negative fraction. V and J are TRBV18 and TRBJ2-3; tentative D call: TRBD1 (6 bases). CDR3 in DNA: TGTGCCAGCTCACGCTCCAGGGGAACTACAGATACGCAGTATTTT. Residues: CASSRSRGTTDTQYF.